This TCR beta chain was sequenced for a study of blood T cell repertoires in COVID-19. Looking at the study overall: From T cells, B-cell-depleted T cells, or PBMCs came the material, which was cDNA or gDNA.

Germline V gene sequence: CDR1 LNHNV, CDR2 YYDKDF (reference sequence). The length of the CDR3 is 13 residues. Trimming took 0 bases from V and 2 from J, leaving 4 bases between them. Profiling relied on immunoSEQ multiplex PCR, and the TCRdb table lists in-frame clones only, not all of them. Of over 25,000 clones listed, over 75% are singletons. Sequences were obtained from peripheral blood. The chain couples TRBV15 to TRBJ1-2; D is unclear. The sequence came from a human donor in a cohort sampled during active COVID-19. CDR3 residues: CATSRDQNYGYTF. The DNA for the CDR3 is TGTGCCACCAGCAGAGACCAGAACTATGGCTACACCTTC.